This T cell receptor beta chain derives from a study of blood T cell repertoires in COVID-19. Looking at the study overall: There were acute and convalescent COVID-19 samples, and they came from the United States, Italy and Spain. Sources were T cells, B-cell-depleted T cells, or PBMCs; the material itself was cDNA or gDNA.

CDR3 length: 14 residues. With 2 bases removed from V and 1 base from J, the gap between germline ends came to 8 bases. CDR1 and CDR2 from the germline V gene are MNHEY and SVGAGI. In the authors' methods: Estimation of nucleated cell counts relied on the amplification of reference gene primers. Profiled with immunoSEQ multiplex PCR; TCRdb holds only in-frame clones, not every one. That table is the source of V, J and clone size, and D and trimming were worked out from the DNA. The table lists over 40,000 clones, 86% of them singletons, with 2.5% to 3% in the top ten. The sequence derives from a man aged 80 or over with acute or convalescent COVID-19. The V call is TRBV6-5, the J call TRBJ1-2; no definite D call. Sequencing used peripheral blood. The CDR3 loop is CASSYLRVNYGYTF. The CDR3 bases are TGTGCCAGCAGTTACCTGAGAGTTAACTATGGCTACACCTTC.